Following are 18 T cell receptor beta chains from one sample sequenced in a study of blood T cell repertoires in COVID-19. Method: immunoSEQ multiplex PCR; TCRdb's copy keeps in-frame clones and lacks some. The sample carries 140,000 or so clones, approximately 88% recorded once. Sequenced sample: peripheral blood. The source of these receptors is a human donor in a cohort sampled during active COVID-19.

This chain uses TRBV15 with TRBJ2-3, with D perhaps matching TRBD2 (5 bases). Germline CDR1 is LNHNV and CDR2 is YYDKDF (reference sequence). This CDR3 region has 17 residues. The ends were cut back, 0 bases at V and 2 bases at J, with 15 bases in the middle. CDR3: CATSRDWAGINTDTQYF. CDR3 bases: TGTGCCACCAGCAGAGATTGGGCCGGGATTAACACAGATACGCAGTATTTT.

The rearrangement uses TRBV12-5 and TRBJ2-2, with TRBD1 as a possible D gene (5 bases). V was shortened by 2 bases and J by 1 base, with 11 bases between the two germline ends. This CDR3 is 16 amino acids long. Per germline, CDR1 LGHNT and CDR2 FRNRAP. The CDR3 loop is CASGLTGRENTGELFF. Here the CDR3 DNA reads TGTGCTAGTGGTTTGACAGGCAGGGAGAACACCGGGGAGCTGTTTTTT.

The chain is built from TRBV4-2 and TRBJ1-4; 9 bases agree with TRBD1. This CDR3 has 16 residues. CDR1 is LGHNA and CDR2 is YNFKEQ in the germline V gene. Trimming removed 1 base from V and 8 bases from J; junction bases left unmatched: 8. The CDR3 region is CASSQGPGQGGEKLFF. The CDR3 coding sequence is TGTGCCAGCAGCCAAGGACCGGGACAGGGAGGAGAAAAACTGTTTTTT.

The chain links TRBV5-1 to TRBJ1-4; TRBD1 matches at 8 bases. V was pared by 3 bases and J by 0 bases, with 4 bases of the junction left unmatched. This CDR3 is built from 16 residues. Germline assignment: CDR1 SGHRS and CDR2 YFSETQ. CDR3 coding DNA: TGCGCCAGCAGCTACGGACAGGGTTCAACTAATGAAAAACTGTTTTTT. It yields the protein CASSYGQGSTNEKLFF.

The rearrangement links TRBV7-2 to TRBJ2-3; tentatively, D is TRBD1 (5 bases). The V and J ends lost 4 bases and 3 bases respectively, with 14 bases between them. The CDR3 covers 15 residues. From germline, CDR1 is SGHTA and CDR2 FQGNSA. This CDR3 is CASSSVGARTDTQYF. The CDR3 bases are TGTGCCAGCAGCTCCGTTGGGGCCCGGACAGATACGCAGTATTTT.

The chain has TRBV2 and TRBJ2-3; D not certain. V was trimmed by 6 bases and J by 2 bases, leaving 12 bases between them. This CDR3 is 14 amino acids long. Looked up from germline, CDR1 is SNHLY and CDR2 is FYNNEI. The CDR3 bases are TGTGCCAGCAGCCCGGGTCTACCCACAGATACGCAGTATTTT. It is translated as CASSPGLPTDTQYF.

The V gene is TRBV3-1 (or the pseudogene TRBV3-2), the J gene TRBJ2-5, with 13 bases matching TRBD2. V lost 6 bases to trimming and J lost 5 bases; unmatched junction nucleotides: 12. CDR3 size: 17 residues. Looked up from germline, CDR1 is LGHDT and CDR2 is YNNKEL (reference sequence). CDR3 loop: CASSLGELAGGRETQYF. The CDR3 DNA reads as TGTGCCAGCAGTCTAGGAGAACTAGCGGGGGGGCGCGAGACCCAGTACTTC.

The V call is TRBV11-1, the J call TRBJ2-1, with 9 bases lining up with TRBD1. The germline gives CDR1 SGHAT, CDR2 FQDESV (reference sequence). The ends lost 5 bases at V and 8 bases at J; junction bases unmatched: 10. CDR3 length: 15 amino acids. The CDR3 DNA sequence: TGTGCCAGCAGCGCAGGGACAGGGCCAGGCGATGAGCAGTTCTTC. Translated: CASSAGTGPGDEQFF.

The chain combines TRBV19 with TRBJ1-2; D perhaps matches TRBD1 (5 bases). Per germline, CDR1 LNHDA and CDR2 SQIVND (reference sequence). V lost 5 bases to trimming and J lost 3 bases, with 13 bases between them. The length of the CDR3 is 14 residues. The CDR3 spells CASSQPQGDYGYTF. The CDR3, as DNA: TGTGCCAGTAGTCAGCCGCAGGGCGACTATGGCTACACCTTC.

This chain links TRBV5-1 with TRBJ2-3, with TRBD1 matching 9 bases. The germline V gene encodes CDR1 SGHRS and CDR2 YFSETQ. The V segment lost 4 bases and the J segment 0 bases; nucleotides outside the gene matches: 9. This CDR3 contains 17 residues. CDR3 sequence reads: CASSGTQGARSTDTQYF. CDR3 coding DNA: TGCGCCAGCAGCGGAACACAGGGGGCCAGGAGCACAGATACGCAGTATTTT.

CDR3 loop: CASSFGTGRGLSGNTIYF. CDR3 nucleotides: TGTGCCAGCAGCTTCGGCACGGGGAGGGGACTCTCTGGAAACACCATATATTTT. The rearrangement uses TRBV11-3 and TRBJ1-3; TRBD1 is a possible D gene (5 bases). The CDR3 spans 18 residues. The germline V gene has CDR1 SGHNT and CDR2 YENEEA. V lost 3 bases, J lost 0 bases, and 18 bases lay in between. The complete variable domain, with remaining parts taken from reference TRBV11-3 and TRBJ1-3, reads EAGVVQSPRYKIIEKKQPVAFWCNPISGHNTLYWYLQNLGQGPELLIRYENEEAVDDSQLPKDRFSAERLKGVDSTLKIQPAELGDSAVYLCASSFGTGRGLSGNTIYFGEGSWLTVV.

This clone was seen more than once but under ten times. The chain recombines TRBV5-1 with TRBJ1-3; 7 nucleotides agree with TRBD1. Germline V gene sequence: CDR1 SGHRS, CDR2 YFSETQ. Trimming took 0 bases from V and 0 from J; bases not matched to a gene: 3. This CDR3 has 16 residues. The CDR3 coding sequence is TGCGCCAGCAGCTTGGAACCAGGGGGCTCTGGAAACACCATATATTTT. Its translation is CASSLEPGGSGNTIYF.

The CDR3 DNA sequence: TGTGCCAGCAGTTACTATCCAGGGAATGCCGGGGAGCTGTTTTTT. Encoded protein: CASSYYPGNAGELFF. The J gene is TRBJ2-2, the V gene TRBV6-5, with D possibly TRBD1 on 5 matching bases. Trimming removed 1 base at V and 6 bases at J, with 12 bases between. CDR1 is MNHEY, CDR2 SVGAGI, per germline. CDR3 length: 15 residues.

The V and J genes are TRBV7-3 and TRBJ1-1, with D uncertain. The CDR3 length is 13 residues. V dropped 5 bases and J dropped 3 bases, with 10 bases sitting between them. Germline CDR1 SGHTA, CDR2 FQGTGA. The CDR3 is CASSLMRDTEAFF. As DNA, the CDR3 is TGTGCCAGCAGCCTAATGAGGGACACTGAAGCTTTCTTT. Using reference TRBV7-3 and TRBJ1-1 for the parts outside the CDR3, the full variable domain is GAGVSQTPSNKVTEKGKYVELRCDPISGHTALYWYRQSLGQGPEFLIYFQGTGAADDSGLPNDRFFAVRPEGSVSTLKIQRTERGDSAVYLCASSLMRDTEAFFGQGTRLTVV.

This chain joins TRBV28 and TRBJ1-2; no clear D gene. The CDR3 has 13 amino acids. In germline, CDR1 is MDHEN, CDR2 SYDVKM. The V and J ends lost 3 bases and 8 bases respectively, with 13 bases between them. This CDR3 reads CASSFYAGGGYTF. The CDR3 nucleotides are TGTGCCAGCAGTTTCTATGCGGGTGGGGGCTACACCTTC.

This clone was observed a single time. The V and J genes are TRBV6-5 and TRBJ2-2, with 9 bases aligning to TRBD1. V lost 6 bases to trimming and J lost 9 bases; unmatched junction nucleotides: 11. The CDR3 spans 15 residues. In germline, CDR1 is MNHEY, CDR2 SVGAGI. Here the CDR3 DNA reads TGTGCCAGCAGCCCAACGGGGACAGGGAGGCGGGAGCTGTTTTTT. Its translation is CASSPTGTGRRELFF.

There are a few counts of this clone. The V gene is TRBV5-1, the J gene TRBJ1-1; 8 nucleotides align to TRBD1. Germline V gene sequence: CDR1 SGHRS, CDR2 YFSETQ. The CDR3 runs to 15 residues. The V segment lost 3 bases and the J segment 1 base; nucleotides outside the gene matches: 5. DNA of the CDR3: TGCGCCAGCAGCTCTAGGACAGGGCAGAACACTGAAGCTTTCTTT. This gives the protein CASSSRTGQNTEAFF. The variable domain in full, with the rest retrieved from reference TRBV5-1 and TRBJ1-1, is KAGVTQTPRYLIKTRGQQVTLSCSPISGHRSVSWYQQTPGQGLQFLFEYFSETQRNKGNFPGRFSGRQFSNSRSEMNVSTLELGDSALYLCASSSRTGQNTEAFFGQGTRLTVV.

This chain joins TRBV24-1 and TRBJ2-1; 9 bases align to TRBD2. The germline V gene encodes CDR1 KGHDR and CDR2 SFDVKD. This CDR3 has 15 amino acids. Unmatched junction bases numbered 8, after V lost 3 bases and J lost 9 bases. CDR3 sequence (DNA): TGTGCCACCAGTGATCCGGCTAGCGGGAACACTGAGCAGTTCTTC. Amino acids: CATSDPASGNTEQFF.